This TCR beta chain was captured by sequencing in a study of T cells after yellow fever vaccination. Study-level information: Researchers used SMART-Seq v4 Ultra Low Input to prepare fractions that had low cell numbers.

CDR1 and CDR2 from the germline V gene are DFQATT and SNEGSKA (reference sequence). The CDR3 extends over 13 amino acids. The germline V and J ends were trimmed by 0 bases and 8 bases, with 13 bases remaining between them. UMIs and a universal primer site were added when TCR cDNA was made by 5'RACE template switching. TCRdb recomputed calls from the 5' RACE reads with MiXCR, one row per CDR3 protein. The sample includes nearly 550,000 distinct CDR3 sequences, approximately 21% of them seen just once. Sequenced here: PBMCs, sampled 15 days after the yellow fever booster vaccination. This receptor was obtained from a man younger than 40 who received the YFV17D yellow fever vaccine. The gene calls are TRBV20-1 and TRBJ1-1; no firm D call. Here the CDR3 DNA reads TGCAGTGCTAGAGATTGGAATTTGAGCGAAGCTTTCTTT. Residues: CSARDWNLSEAFF.